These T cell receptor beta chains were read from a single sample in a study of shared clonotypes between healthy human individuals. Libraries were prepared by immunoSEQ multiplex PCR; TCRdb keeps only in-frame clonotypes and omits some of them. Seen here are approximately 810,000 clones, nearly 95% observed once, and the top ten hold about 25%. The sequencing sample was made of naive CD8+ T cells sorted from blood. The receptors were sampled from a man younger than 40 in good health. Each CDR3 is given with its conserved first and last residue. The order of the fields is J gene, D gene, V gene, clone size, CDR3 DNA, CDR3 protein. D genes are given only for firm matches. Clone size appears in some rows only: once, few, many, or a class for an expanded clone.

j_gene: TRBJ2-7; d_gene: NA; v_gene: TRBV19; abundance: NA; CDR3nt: TGTGCCAGTACCGTCACAGGGAGCTCCTACGAGCAGTACTTC; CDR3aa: CASTVTGSSYEQYF
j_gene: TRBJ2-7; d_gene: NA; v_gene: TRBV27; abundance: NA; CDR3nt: TGTGCCAGCAGTTTAAGGATAGGGGACATGCCCTACGAGCAGTACTTC; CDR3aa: CASSLRIGDMPYEQYF
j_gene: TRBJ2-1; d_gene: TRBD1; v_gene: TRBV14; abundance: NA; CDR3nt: TGTGCCAGCAGGTTCTCCGGGACAGTCAATGAGCAGTTCTTC; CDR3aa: CASRFSGTVNEQFF
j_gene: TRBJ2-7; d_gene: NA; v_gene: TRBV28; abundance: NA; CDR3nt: TGTGCCAGCAGTTTAGGAGGGAACGAGCAGTACTTC; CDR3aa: CASSLGGNEQYF
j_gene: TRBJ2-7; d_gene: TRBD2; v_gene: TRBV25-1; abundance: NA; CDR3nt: TGTGCCAGCAGTGCGGCTAGCGGGAGAGTTACCTACGAGCAGTACTTC; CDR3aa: CASSAASGRVTYEQYF
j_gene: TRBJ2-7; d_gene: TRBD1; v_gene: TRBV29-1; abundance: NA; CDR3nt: TGCAGCGTTGTGGACAGGGCGGGATTAAAATACGAGCAGTACTTC; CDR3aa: CSVVDRAGLKYEQYF
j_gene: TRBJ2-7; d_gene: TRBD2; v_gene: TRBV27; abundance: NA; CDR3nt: TGTGCCAGCAGTCCGGGACTATACTACGAGCAGTACTTC; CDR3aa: CASSPGLYYEQYF
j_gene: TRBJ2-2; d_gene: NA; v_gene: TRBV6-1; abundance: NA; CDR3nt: TGTGCCAGCAGTGATAGTGACAGAGCGAACACCGGGGAGCTGTTTTTT; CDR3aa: CASSDSDRANTGELFF
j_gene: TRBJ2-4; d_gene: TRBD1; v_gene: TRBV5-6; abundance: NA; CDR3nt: TGTGCCAGCAGCGGGGGACAGGGGAAAAACATTCAGTACTTC; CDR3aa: CASSGGQGKNIQYF
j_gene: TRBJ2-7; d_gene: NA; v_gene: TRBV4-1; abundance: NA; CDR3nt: TGCGCCAGCAGCCCTCAGGACAACTCCTACGAGCAGTACTTC; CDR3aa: CASSPQDNSYEQYF
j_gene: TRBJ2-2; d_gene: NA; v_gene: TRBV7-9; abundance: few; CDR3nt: TGTGCCAGCAGCTTAATTCATGCGGAGCTGTTTTTT; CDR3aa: CASSLIHAELFF
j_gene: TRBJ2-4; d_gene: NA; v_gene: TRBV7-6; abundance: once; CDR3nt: TGTGCCAGCAGCCCCGGGACCGTCGACATTCAGTACTTC; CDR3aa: CASSPGTVDIQYF
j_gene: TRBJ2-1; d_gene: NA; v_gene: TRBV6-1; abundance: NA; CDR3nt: TGTGCCACCCTCCCTGGGGCGGAGCAGTTCTTC; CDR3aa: CATLPGAEQFF
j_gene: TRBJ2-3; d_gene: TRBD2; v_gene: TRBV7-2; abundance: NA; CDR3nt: TGTGCCAGCAGCTTAGGGAAGGCGCTAGCGGGCCCCACAGATACGCAGTATTTT; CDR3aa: CASSLGKALAGPTDTQYF
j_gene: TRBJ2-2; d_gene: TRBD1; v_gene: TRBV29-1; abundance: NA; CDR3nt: TGCAGCGTTGAGGGACAGAGCACCGGGGAGCTGTTTTTT; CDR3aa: CSVEGQSTGELFF
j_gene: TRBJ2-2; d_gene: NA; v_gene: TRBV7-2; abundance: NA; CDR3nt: TGTGCCAGCAGCTCAGACACCGGGGAGCTGTTTTTT; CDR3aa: CASSSDTGELFF
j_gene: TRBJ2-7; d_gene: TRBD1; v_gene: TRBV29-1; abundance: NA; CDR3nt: TGCAGCGTTGTGGACAGGGTCAACTACGAGCAGTACTTC; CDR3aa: CSVVDRVNYEQYF
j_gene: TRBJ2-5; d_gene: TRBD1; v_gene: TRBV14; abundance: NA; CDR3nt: TGTGCCAGCAGCTATTATGGGACAGGGTCGATGTGGACCCAGTACTTC; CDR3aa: CASSYYGTGSMWTQYF
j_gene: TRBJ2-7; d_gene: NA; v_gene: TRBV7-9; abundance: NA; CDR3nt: TGTGCCAGCAGCTCCTATGCTCAGGGCGCGGGCTACGAGCAGTACTTC; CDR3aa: CASSSYAQGAGYEQYF
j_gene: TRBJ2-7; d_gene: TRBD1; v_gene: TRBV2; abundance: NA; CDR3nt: TGTGCCAGCAGAGCACTGACAGGGCCCTACGAGCAGTACTTC; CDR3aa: CASRALTGPYEQYF
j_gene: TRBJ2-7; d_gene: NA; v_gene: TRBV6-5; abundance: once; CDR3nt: TGTGCCACCTCAACATCCGGCTACGAGCAGTACTTC; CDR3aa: CATSTSGYEQYF
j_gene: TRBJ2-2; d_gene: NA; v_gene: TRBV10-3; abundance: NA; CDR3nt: TGTGCCACCCTCAGTACAGGGAACACCGGGGAGCTGTTTTTT; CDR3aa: CATLSTGNTGELFF
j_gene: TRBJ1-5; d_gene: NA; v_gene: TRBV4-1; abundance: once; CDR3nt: TGCGCCAGCAGCCGACAGATAAATCAGCCCCAGCATTTT; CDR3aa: CASSRQINQPQHF
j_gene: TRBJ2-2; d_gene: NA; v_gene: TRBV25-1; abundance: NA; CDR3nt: TGTGCCAGCAAACCCCCGGACAGCTACACCGGGGAGCTGTTTTTT; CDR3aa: CASKPPDSYTGELFF
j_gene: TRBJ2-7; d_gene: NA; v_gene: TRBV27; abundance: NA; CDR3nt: TGTGCCAGCAGCGGGACCCTGGCTCACGAGCAGTACTTC; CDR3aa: CASSGTLAHEQYF
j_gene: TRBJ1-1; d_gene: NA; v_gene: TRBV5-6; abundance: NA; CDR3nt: TGTGCCAGCAACAATCTAAAGAACACTGAAGCTTTCTTT; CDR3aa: CASNNLKNTEAFF
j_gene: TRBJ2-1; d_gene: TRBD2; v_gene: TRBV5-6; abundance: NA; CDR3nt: TGTGCCAGCAGCTCGGGACTAGCGGGAGCGTGGGATGAGCAGTTCTTC; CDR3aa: CASSSGLAGAWDEQFF
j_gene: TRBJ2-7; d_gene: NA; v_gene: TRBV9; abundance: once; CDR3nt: TGTGCCAGCAGCGACCCTAGTTACGAGCAGTACTTC; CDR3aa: CASSDPSYEQYF
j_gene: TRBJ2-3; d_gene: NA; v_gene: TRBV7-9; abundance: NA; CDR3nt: TGTGCCAGCAGCTTAGGAAGGACGCGCACAGATACGCAGTATTTT; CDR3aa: CASSLGRTRTDTQYF
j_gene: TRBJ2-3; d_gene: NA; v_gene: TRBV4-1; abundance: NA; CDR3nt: TGCGCCAGCAGCCAGGAACGATTTAGCACAGATACGCAGTATTTT; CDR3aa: CASSQERFSTDTQYF
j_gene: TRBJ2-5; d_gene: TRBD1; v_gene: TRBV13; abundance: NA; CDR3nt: TGTGCCAGCAGCTTAGGGGGACAGACACAAGAGACCCAGTACTTC; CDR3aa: CASSLGGQTQETQYF
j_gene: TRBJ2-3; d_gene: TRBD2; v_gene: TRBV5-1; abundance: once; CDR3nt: TGCGCCAGCAGCTTTCGACTAGCGGGAGATTTTAGCACAGATACGCAGTATTTT; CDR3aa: CASSFRLAGDFSTDTQYF